This T cell receptor (beta chain) came from a study of tumor-infiltrating lymphocytes in oesophageal squamous cell carcinoma. Germline-derived CDR1 and CDR2 are SGHVS and FQNEAQ. V lost 4 bases and J 5 bases, leaving 20 bases between the germline ends. The CDR3 loop spans 16 amino acids. MiXCR was run by TCRdb on the PCR reads, yielding one entry per CDR3 protein. The sample contains roughly 20,000 distinct CDR3 sequences, about 35% of which appear only once. This chain uses TRBV7-8 with TRBJ2-5; TRBD1 might be the D (6 bases). This clonotype originated in a male donor with esophageal squamous cell carcinoma. The sequencing input was esophageal tumor tissue. CDR3 sequence reads: CASSSPSLTGYETQYF. Here the CDR3 DNA reads TGTGCCAGCAGCTCCCCATCCTTAACAGGGTACGAGACCCAGTACTTC.